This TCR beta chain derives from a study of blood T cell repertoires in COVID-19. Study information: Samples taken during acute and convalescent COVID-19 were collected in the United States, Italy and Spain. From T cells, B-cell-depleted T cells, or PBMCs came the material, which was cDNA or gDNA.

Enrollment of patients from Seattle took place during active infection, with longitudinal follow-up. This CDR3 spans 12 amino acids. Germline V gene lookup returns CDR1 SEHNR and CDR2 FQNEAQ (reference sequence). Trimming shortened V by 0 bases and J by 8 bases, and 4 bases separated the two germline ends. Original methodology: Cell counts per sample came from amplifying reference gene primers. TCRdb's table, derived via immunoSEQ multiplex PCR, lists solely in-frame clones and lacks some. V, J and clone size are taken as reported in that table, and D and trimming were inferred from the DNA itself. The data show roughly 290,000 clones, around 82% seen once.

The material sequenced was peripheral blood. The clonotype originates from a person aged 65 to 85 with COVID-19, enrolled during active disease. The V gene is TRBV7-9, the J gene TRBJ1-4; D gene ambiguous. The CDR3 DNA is TGTGCCAGCAGCTTAGCTGCGGAAAAACTGTTTTTT. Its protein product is CASSLAAEKLFF.